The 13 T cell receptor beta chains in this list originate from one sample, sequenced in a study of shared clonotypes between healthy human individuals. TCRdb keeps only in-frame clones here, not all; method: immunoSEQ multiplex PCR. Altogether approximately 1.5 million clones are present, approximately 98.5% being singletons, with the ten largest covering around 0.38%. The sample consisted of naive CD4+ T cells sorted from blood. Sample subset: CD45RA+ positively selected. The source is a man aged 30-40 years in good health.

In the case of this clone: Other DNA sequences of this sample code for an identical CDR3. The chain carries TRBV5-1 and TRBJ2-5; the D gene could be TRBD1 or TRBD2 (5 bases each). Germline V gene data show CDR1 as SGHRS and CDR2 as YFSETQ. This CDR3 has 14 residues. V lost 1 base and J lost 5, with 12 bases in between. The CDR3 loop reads CASSLPGGTETQYF. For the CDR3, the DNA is TGCGCCAGCAGCTTGCCTGGGGGTACGGAGACCCAGTACTTC.

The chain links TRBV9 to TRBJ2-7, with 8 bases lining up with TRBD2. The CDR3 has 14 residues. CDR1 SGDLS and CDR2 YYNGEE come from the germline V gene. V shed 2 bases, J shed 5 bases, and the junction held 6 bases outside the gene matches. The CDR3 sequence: CASSVSGSPNEQYF. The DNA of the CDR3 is TGTGCCAGCAGCGTCAGCGGGAGTCCCAACGAGCAGTACTTC.

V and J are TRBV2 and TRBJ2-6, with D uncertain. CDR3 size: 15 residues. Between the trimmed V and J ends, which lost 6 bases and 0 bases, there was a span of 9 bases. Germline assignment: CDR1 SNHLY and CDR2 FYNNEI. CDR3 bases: TGTGCCAGCAGGCAGTTGCTCTCTGGGGCCAACGTCCTGACTTTC. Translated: CASRQLLSGANVLTF.

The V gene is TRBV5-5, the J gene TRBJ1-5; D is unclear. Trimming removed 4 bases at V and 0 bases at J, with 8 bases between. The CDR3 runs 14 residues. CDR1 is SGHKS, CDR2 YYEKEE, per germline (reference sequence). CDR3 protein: CASSIQYSNQPQHF. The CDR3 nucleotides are TGTGCCAGCAGCATACAGTATAGCAATCAGCCCCAGCATTTT.

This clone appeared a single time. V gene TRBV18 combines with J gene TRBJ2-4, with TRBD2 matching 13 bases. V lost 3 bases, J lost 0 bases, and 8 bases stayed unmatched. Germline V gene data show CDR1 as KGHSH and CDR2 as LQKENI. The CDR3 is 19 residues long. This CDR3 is CASSPPGLAGILAKNIQYF. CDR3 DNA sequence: TGTGCCAGCTCACCCCCGGGACTAGCGGGGATTCTAGCCAAAAACATTCAGTACTTC. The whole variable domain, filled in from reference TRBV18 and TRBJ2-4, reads NAGVMQNPRHLVRRRGQEARLRCSPMKGHSHVYWYRQLPEEGLKFMVYLQKENIIDESGMPKERFSAEFPKEGPSILRIQQVVRGDSAAYFCASSPPGLAGILAKNIQYFGAGTRLSVL.

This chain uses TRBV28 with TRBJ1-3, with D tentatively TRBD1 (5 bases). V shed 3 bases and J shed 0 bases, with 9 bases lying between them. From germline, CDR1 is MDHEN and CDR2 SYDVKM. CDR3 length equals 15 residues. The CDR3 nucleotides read TGTGCCAGCAGTTTTGGGGCTGACTCTGGAAACACCATATATTTT. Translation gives CASSFGADSGNTIYF.

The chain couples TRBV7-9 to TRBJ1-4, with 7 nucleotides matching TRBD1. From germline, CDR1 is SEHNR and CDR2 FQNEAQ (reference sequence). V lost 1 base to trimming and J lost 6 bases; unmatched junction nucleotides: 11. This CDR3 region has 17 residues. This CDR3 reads CASSLVLRTGGDEKLFF. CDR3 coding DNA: TGTGCCAGCAGCTTAGTTCTCCGGACAGGAGGGGATGAAAAACTGTTTTTT.

This CDR3 is CASSPEVGGSHGYTF. The CDR3 region has the DNA TGTGCCAGCTCCCCCGAGGTGGGGGGGAGTCACGGCTACACCTTC. The chain has TRBV18 and TRBJ1-2; D is possibly TRBD1 (5 bases). Germline V CDR1 and CDR2: KGHSH, LQKENI. With 6 bases removed from V and 8 bases from J, the gap between germline ends came to 22 bases. The CDR3 is 15 amino acids.

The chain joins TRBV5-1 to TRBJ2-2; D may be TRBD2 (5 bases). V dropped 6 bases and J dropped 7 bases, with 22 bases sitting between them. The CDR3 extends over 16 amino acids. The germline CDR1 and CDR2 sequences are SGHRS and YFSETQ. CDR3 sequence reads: CASTPGSPQRGGELFF. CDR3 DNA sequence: TGCGCCAGCACTCCGGGGTCCCCCCAACGGGGCGGGGAGCTGTTTTTT.

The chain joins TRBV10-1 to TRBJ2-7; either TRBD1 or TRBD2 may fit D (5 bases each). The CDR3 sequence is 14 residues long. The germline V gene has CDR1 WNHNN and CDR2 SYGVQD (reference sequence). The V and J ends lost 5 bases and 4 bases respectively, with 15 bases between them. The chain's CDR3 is CASSPTGSGYEQYF. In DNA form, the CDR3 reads TGCGCCAGCAGTCCTACAGGTTCGGGGTACGAGCAGTACTTC.

CDR3 residues: CASLGQGRNTGELFF. In DNA, the CDR3 is TGTGCCAGCCTGGGACAGGGGCGGAACACCGGGGAGCTGTTTTTT. The chain joins TRBV18 to TRBJ2-2, with 10 bases matching TRBD1. The CDR3 is 15 residues long. J gave up 1 base and V 8 bases, and 4 bases lay outside the gene matches. Germline CDR1 and CDR2: KGHSH and LQKENI.

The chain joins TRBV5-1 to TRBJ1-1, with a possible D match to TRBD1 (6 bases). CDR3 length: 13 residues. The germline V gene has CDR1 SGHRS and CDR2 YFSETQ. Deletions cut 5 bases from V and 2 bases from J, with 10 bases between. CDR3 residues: CASSPRGNTEAFF. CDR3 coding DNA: TGCGCCAGCAGTCCCAGGGGTAACACTGAAGCTTTCTTT.

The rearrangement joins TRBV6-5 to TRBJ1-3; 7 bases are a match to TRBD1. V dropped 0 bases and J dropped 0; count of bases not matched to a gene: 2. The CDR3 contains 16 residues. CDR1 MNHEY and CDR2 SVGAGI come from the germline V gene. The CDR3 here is CASSYSGQLSGNTIYF. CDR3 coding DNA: TGTGCCAGCAGTTACTCGGGACAGCTCTCTGGAAACACCATATATTTT.